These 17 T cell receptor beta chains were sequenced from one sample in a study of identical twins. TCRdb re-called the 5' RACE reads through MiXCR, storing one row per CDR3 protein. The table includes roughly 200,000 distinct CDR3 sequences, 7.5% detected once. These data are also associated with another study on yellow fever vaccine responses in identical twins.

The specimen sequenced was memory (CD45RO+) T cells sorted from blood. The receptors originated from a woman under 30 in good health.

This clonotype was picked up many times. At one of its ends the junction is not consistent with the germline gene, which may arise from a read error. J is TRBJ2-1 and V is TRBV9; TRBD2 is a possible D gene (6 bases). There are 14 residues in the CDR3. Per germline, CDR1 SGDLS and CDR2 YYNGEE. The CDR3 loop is CASSVEGGYYEQFF. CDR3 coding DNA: TGTGCCAGCAGCGTCGAGGGAGGCTACTATGAGCAGTTCTTC.

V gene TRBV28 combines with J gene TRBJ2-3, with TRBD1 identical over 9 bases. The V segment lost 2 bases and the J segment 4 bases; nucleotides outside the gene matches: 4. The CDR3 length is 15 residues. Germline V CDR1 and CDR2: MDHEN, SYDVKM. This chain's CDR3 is CASSLRDRVADTQYF. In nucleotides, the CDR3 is TGTGCCAGCAGTTTACGGGACAGGGTGGCAGATACGCAGTATTTT.

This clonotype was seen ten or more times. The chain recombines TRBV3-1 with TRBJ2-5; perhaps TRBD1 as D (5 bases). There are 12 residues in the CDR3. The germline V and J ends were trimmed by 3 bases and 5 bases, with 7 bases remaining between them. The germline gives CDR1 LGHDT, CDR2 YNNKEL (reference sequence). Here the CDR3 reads CASSQGPETQYF. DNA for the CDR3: TGTGCCAGCAGCCAGGGGCCCGAGACCCAGTACTTC.

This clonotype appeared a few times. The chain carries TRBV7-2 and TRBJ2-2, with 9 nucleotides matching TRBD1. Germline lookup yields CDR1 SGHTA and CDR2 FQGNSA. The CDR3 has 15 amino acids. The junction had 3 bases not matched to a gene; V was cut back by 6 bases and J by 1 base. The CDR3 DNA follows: TGTGCCAGCAGAGGGACAGGGAGGAACACCGGGGAGCTGTTTTTT. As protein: CASRGTGRNTGELFF.

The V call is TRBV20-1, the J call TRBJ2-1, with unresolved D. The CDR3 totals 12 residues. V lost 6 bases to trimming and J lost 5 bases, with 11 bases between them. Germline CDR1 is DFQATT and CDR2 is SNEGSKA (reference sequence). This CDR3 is CSAERENNEQFF. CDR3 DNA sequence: TGCAGTGCCGAACGAGAAAACAATGAGCAGTTCTTC.

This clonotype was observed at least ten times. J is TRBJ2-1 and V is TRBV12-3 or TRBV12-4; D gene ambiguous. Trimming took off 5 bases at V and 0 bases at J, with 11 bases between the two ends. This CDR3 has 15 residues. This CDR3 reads CASSPNYGSYNEQFF. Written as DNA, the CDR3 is TGTGCCAGCAGTCCAAATTACGGCTCCTACAATGAGCAGTTCTTC.

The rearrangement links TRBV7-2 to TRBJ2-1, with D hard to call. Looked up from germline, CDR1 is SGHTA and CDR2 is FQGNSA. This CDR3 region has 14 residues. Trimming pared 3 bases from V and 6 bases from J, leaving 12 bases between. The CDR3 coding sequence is TGTGCCAGCAGCTTGGATTCACTTTTCAATGAGCAGTTCTTC. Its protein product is CASSLDSLFNEQFF.

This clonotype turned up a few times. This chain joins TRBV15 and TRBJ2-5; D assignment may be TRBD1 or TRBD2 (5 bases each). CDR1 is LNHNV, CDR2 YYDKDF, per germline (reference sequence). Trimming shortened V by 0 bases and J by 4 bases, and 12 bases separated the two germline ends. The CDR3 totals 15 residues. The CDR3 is CATSRDGKGRETQYF. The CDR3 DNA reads TGTGCCACCAGCAGAGATGGAAAGGGGAGAGAGACCCAGTACTTC.

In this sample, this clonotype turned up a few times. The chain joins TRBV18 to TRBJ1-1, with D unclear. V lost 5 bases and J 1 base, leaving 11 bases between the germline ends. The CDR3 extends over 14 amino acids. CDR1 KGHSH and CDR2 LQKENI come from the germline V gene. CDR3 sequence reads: CASSFSVTNTEAFF. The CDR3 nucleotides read TGTGCCAGCTCATTCAGTGTTACGAACACTGAAGCTTTCTTT.

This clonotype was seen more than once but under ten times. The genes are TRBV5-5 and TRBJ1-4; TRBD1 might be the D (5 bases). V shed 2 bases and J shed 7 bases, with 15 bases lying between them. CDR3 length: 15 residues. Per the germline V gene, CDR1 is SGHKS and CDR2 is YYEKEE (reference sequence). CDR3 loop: CASSFYLGQGEKLFF. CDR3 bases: TGTGCCAGCAGCTTCTACCTGGGGCAGGGTGAAAAACTGTTTTTT.

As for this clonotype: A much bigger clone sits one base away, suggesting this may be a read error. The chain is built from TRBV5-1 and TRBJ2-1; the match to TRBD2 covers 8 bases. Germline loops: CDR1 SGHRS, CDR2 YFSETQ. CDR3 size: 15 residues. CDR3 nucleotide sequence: TGCGCCAGCAGCTGGAGCGGGGGCTCCTACAATCAGCAGTTCTTC. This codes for CASSWSGGSYNQQFF.

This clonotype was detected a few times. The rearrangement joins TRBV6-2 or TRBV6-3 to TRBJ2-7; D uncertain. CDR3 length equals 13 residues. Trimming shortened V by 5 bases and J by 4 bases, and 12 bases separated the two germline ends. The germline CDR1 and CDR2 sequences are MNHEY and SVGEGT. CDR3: CASSKVQGYEQYF. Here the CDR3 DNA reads TGTGCCAGCAGTAAGGTTCAAGGTTACGAGCAGTACTTC.

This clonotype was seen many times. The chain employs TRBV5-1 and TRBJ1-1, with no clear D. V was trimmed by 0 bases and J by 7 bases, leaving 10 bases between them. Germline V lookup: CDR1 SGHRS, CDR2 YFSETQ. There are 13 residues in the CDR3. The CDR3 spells CASSLAAGFEAFF. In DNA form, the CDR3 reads TGCGCCAGCAGCTTGGCCGCGGGGTTTGAAGCTTTCTTT.

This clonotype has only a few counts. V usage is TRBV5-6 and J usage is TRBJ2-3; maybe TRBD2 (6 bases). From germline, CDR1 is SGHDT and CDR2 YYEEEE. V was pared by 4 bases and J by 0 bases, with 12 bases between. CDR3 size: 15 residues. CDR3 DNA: TGTGCCAGCAGCCGGAATAGCGGTAGCACAGATACGCAGTATTTT. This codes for CASSRNSGSTDTQYF.

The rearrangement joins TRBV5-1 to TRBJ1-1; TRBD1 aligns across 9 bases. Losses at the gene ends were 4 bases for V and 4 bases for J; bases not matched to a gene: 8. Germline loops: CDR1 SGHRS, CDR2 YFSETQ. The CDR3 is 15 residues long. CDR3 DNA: TGCGCCAGCAGCGTGGGACAGGGAATGGGCACTGAAGCTTTCTTT. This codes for CASSVGQGMGTEAFF.

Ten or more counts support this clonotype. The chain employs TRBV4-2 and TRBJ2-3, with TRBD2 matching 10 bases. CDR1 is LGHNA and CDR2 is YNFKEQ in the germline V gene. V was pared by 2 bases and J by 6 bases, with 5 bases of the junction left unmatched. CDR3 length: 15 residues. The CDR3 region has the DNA TGTGCCAGCAGCCAAAGAAGCGGGGGGGCCGATACGCAGTATTTT. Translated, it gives CASSQRSGGADTQYF.

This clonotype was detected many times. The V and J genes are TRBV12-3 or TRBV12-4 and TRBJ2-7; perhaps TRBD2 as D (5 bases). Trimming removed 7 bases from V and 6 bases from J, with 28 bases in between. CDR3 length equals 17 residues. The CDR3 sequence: CASNNKGQRVEFGEQYF. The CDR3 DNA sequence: TGTGCCAGCAATAACAAAGGGCAGAGGGTCGAGTTTGGCGAGCAGTACTTC.